Below, 22 T cell receptor beta chains from the same sample are listed, as sequenced in a study of T cell repertoires in cytomegalovirus infection (dated by TCRdb to about 2019). For sequencing, an Illumina HiSeq 1500 was employed. Using fastp at Q25 and MiXCR, TCRdb reprocessed the public reads and kept productive beta chains. Identical CDR3 proteins give one entry, which carries the most common genes and DNA. Here the sample has about 700,000 distinct CDR3 sequences; about 30% occur a single time. Roughly 18% of the sample is taken by the ten largest. Which antigens these TCRs recognize remains unknown. The sample's treatment or condition label, in plain terms: in vitro stimulation with specific CMV peptide epitopes to enrich CMV-specific T cells. This specimen consisted of cultured PBMCs, obtained from culture after CMV antigen stimulation. Source of these receptors: a human donor in good health (CMV status not recorded). Some clones in this sample may be carry-over from other donors' samples.

This clonotype appeared a few times. The chain couples TRBV7-8 to TRBJ1-6; D unclear. The V end lost 5 bases, the J end lost 7 bases, and 18 bases lay between the germline ends. This CDR3 contains 16 residues. Germline CDR1 and CDR2: SGHVS and FQNEAQ. The CDR3 loop reads CASSATFGSYNSPLHF. In DNA form, the CDR3 reads TGTGCCAGCAGCGCTACGTTCGGGTCTTACAATTCACCCCTCCACTTT.

This chain connects TRBV6-5 to TRBJ2-5; D remains unclear. This CDR3 is built from 14 residues. V lost 1 base to trimming and J lost 5 bases, with 11 bases between them. Per the germline V gene, CDR1 is MNHEY and CDR2 is SVGAGI. Here the CDR3 reads CASSYLGSRETQYF. In DNA form, the CDR3 reads TGTGCCAGCAGTTACTTAGGTTCCCGGGAGACCCAGTACTTC.

This rearrangement joins TRBV27 to TRBJ2-1, with D tentatively TRBD2 (5 bases). Germline lookup yields CDR1 MNHEY and CDR2 SMNVEV (reference sequence). With 0 bases removed from V and 3 bases from J, the gap between germline ends came to 15 bases. The CDR3 spans 17 residues. This CDR3 reads CASSLSPIRRSYNEQFF. As DNA, the CDR3 is TGTGCCAGCAGTTTATCGCCTATACGGAGGAGCTACAATGAGCAGTTCTTC.

The chain is built from TRBV29-1 and TRBJ2-1, with D possibly matching TRBD1 (5 bases). Trimming pared 4 bases from V and 7 bases from J, leaving 14 bases between. This CDR3 is 13 amino acids long. In germline, CDR1 is SQVTM, CDR2 ANQGSEA. CDR3: CSVVYRMGNEQFF. In nucleotides, the CDR3 is TGCAGCGTTGTTTACAGGATGGGTAATGAGCAGTTCTTC.

The sample holds a few counts of this clonotype. DNA for the CDR3: TGTGCCAGCAGCTTGCCCGGGGGCCTCCTAACGCAGTATTTT. It translates to CASSLPGGLLTQYF. The V and J genes are TRBV7-2 and TRBJ2-3, with D perhaps TRBD1 or TRBD2 (6 bases each). Germline V gene lookup returns CDR1 SGHTA and CDR2 FQGNSA. With 3 bases removed from V and 9 bases from J, the gap between germline ends came to 16 bases. The CDR3 extends over 14 amino acids.

This clonotype was seen only a few times. The V and J genes are TRBV7-8 and TRBJ2-3, with D hard to call. This CDR3 region has 16 residues. Between the trimmed V and J ends, which lost 8 bases and 5 bases, there was a span of 23 bases. CDR1 is SGHVS and CDR2 is FQNEAQ in the germline V gene. The CDR3 here is CASQPPRHTYKDTQYF. DNA for the CDR3: TGTGCCAGCCAGCCCCCCCGGCACACCTACAAAGATACGCAGTATTTT.

V and J are TRBV6-1 and TRBJ1-4; the match to TRBD1 covers 9 bases. The ends lost 5 bases at V and 7 bases at J; junction bases unmatched: 14. This CDR3 contains 17 residues. The germline V gene encodes CDR1 MNHNS and CDR2 SASEGT. The CDR3 DNA sequence: TGTGCCAGCAGTCCCCGAGGCCCCGGGACAGGGCTTGAAAAACTGTTTTTT. This encodes CASSPRGPGTGLEKLFF.

The chain couples TRBV20-1 to TRBJ2-7, with TRBD1 matching over 10 bases. The germline gives CDR1 DFQATT, CDR2 SNEGSKA (reference sequence). This CDR3 is built from 13 residues. J lost 5 bases, V lost 3 bases, and 4 bases had no gene match. The CDR3 coding sequence is TGCAGTGCTAGTGACGGACAGGGGGACGAGCAGTACTTC. Translation: CSASDGQGDEQYF.

The chain employs TRBV4-1 and TRBJ2-3; tentatively, D is TRBD1 (6 bases). This CDR3 comprises 17 residues. The V gene lost 3 bases and the J gene lost 2 bases, with 18 bases spanning the gap. Looked up from germline, CDR1 is MGHRA and CDR2 is YSYEKL. CDR3 coding DNA: TGCGCCAGCAGCCACCCCGGACAGACCACGTACACAGATACGCAGTATTTT. As protein: CASSHPGQTTYTDTQYF.

The chain carries TRBV12-3 or TRBV12-4 and TRBJ2-1; 9 nucleotides match TRBD2. The CDR3 loop spans 19 amino acids. With V trimmed by 5 bases and J by 0 bases, 14 bases remained unmatched. This chain's CDR3 is CASSTEAGGPTFSYNEQFF. The CDR3 DNA is TGTGCCAGCAGTACCGAAGCGGGAGGACCTACCTTCTCCTACAATGAGCAGTTCTTC.

This clonotype has only a few counts. The chain links TRBV7-6 to TRBJ2-5; 11 bases agree with TRBD2. The CDR3 has 20 amino acids. Germline CDR1 is SGHVS and CDR2 is FNYEAQ. The V gene end was trimmed by 2 bases and the J gene end by 5 bases; junction bases not matched to a gene: 19. CDR3: CASSLFPAEGSGRARETQYF. In DNA form, the CDR3 reads TGTGCCAGCAGCTTATTCCCTGCTGAGGGTAGCGGGAGGGCCCGTGAGACCCAGTACTTC.

This clonotype was seen at least ten times. The chain employs TRBV7-2 and TRBJ2-1, with 9 bases aligning to TRBD2. With 2 bases clipped from V and 7 bases from J, the junction kept 9 bases outside the gene matches. Looked up from germline, CDR1 is SGHTA and CDR2 is FQGNSA. The length of the CDR3 is 16 residues. The CDR3, as DNA: TGTGCCAGCAGCTTAATAGCGGGAGTAGTGCAGAATGAGCAGTTCTTC. Protein: CASSLIAGVVQNEQFF. Together with reference TRBV7-2 and TRBJ2-1, the CDR3 gives the full variable domain: GAGVSQSPSNKVTEKGKDVELRCDPISGHTALYWYRQSLGQGLEFLIYFQGNSAPDKSGLPSDRFSAERTGGSVSTLTIQRTQQEDSAVYLCASSLIAGVVQNEQFFGPGTRLTVL.

This clonotype appeared a few times. This chain uses TRBV2 with TRBJ1-2, with D hard to call. This CDR3 spans 10 amino acids. Germline assignment: CDR1 SNHLY and CDR2 FYNNEI. The V and J ends lost 3 bases and 6 bases respectively, with 2 bases between them. The CDR3 DNA reads TGTGCCAGCAGTGAGAATGGCTACACCTTC. Translated, it gives CASSENGYTF.

In its sample, this clonotype was seen many times. V usage is TRBV7-9 and J usage is TRBJ2-5, with TRBD1 identical over 8 bases. V lost 5 bases and J lost 5; bases outside the gene matches: 10. The CDR3 has 15 amino acids. The V gene's germline CDR1 is SEHNR and CDR2 FQNEAQ (reference sequence). CDR3 sequence reads: CASSPSGQGWETQYF. DNA of the CDR3: TGTGCCAGCAGCCCATCAGGACAGGGCTGGGAGACCCAGTACTTC. The full variable domain, with the rest looked up from reference TRBV7-9 and TRBJ2-5, is DTGVSQNPRHKITKRGQNVTFRCDPISEHNRLYWYRQTLGQGPEFLTYFQNEAQLEKSRLLSDRFSAERPKGSFSTLEIQRTEQGDSAMYLCASSPSGQGWETQYFGPGTRLLVL.

J is TRBJ2-1 and V is TRBV5-1; D remains ambiguous. Between the trimmed V and J ends, which lost 0 bases and 3 bases, there was a span of 13 bases. The germline V gene encodes CDR1 SGHRS and CDR2 YFSETQ. The CDR3 is 16 residues long. The CDR3 is CASSLGLNLDYNEQFF. The CDR3 region has the DNA TGCGCCAGCAGCTTGGGACTGAATCTAGACTACAATGAGCAGTTCTTC.

The chain has TRBV7-2 and TRBJ2-1; D possibly corresponds to TRBD2 (6 bases). Trimming left V 1 base short and J 10 bases short, with 11 bases between. Germline CDR1 reads SGHTA; CDR2 reads FQGNSA. The CDR3 sequence is 13 residues long. The CDR3 region has the DNA TGTGCCAGCAGCTTAGGGACTATTGGGGAGCAGTTCTTC. Encoded protein: CASSLGTIGEQFF.

The chain recombines TRBV9 with TRBJ2-7; 8 nucleotides line up with TRBD2. J lost 4 bases, V lost 3 bases, and 9 bases had no gene match. From germline, CDR1 is SGDLS and CDR2 YYNGEE. This CDR3 spans 15 amino acids. The CDR3 DNA reads as TGTGCCAGCAGCGCACAAAGCGGGAGCCCGTACGAGCAGTACTTC. Translation gives CASSAQSGSPYEQYF.

This clonotype was seen only a few times. This chain joins TRBV5-1 and TRBJ1-1; the match to TRBD1 covers 8 bases. Losses at the gene ends were 3 bases for V and 3 bases for J; bases not matched to a gene: 16. CDR1 is SGHRS, CDR2 YFSETQ, per germline. The CDR3 covers 18 residues. CDR3 sequence reads: CASSWGDRGPRWDTEAFF. The CDR3 nucleotides are TGCGCCAGCAGCTGGGGAGACAGGGGTCCCCGATGGGACACTGAAGCTTTCTTT. Full variable domain (remainder filled in from reference TRBV5-1 and TRBJ1-1): KAGVTQTPRYLIKTRGQQVTLSCSPISGHRSVSWYQQTPGQGLQFLFEYFSETQRNKGNFPGRFSGRQFSNSRSEMNVSTLELGDSALYLCASSWGDRGPRWDTEAFFGQGTRLTVV.

This sequence joins TRBV6-1 and TRBJ1-1; 9 bases match TRBD1. After removal of 6 bases from V and 5 bases from J, the junction contained 7 bases not matched to a gene. The CDR3 is 14 amino acids. Per the germline V gene, CDR1 is MNHNS and CDR2 is SASEGT. For the CDR3, the DNA is TGTGCCAGCAGGTTGGACAGGGGTGATACTGAAGCTTTCTTT. The encoded protein is CASRLDRGDTEAFF.

This chain uses TRBV3-1 with TRBJ2-3; 7 positions match TRBD2. V lost 4 bases to trimming and J lost 1 base; unmatched junction nucleotides: 5. The CDR3 has 15 amino acids. In germline, CDR1 is LGHDT, CDR2 YNNKEL (reference sequence). DNA of the CDR3: TGTGCCAGCAGCCCGACTAGCATCGGCACAGATACGCAGTATTTT. As protein: CASSPTSIGTDTQYF.

This clonotype appeared a single time. The chain carries TRBV12-3 or TRBV12-4 and TRBJ2-7; D may match TRBD1 or TRBD2 (6 bases each). The CDR3 is 13 amino acids. V was pared by 6 bases and J by 2 bases, with 11 bases between. The CDR3 DNA reads as TGTGCCAGCAGGTCAAGGGGGGCCTACGAGCAGTACTTC. It translates to CASRSRGAYEQYF.

The rearrangement joins TRBV6-1 to TRBJ1-5; 7 positions match TRBD1. V dropped 7 bases and J dropped 6; count of bases not matched to a gene: 15. The CDR3 has 16 amino acids. Germline V gene sequence: CDR1 MNHNS, CDR2 SASEGT. Here the CDR3 DNA reads TGTGCCAGCACGGGACAGCCTAACCGGGTAGTTCAGCCCCAGCATTTT. Translation: CASTGQPNRVVQPQHF.